This entry lists 25 T cell receptor beta chains sequenced from one sample in a study of T-cell reconstitution after alpha-beta-depleted transplantation in children (dated by TCRdb to the mid-2010s). Receptors were amplified or captured by PCR. TCRdb records Illumina HiSeq 2500 as the sequencer. TCR libraries were prepared with molecular barcoding, using unique molecular identifiers to normalize TCRbeta repertoire quantification. The raw public reads went through TCRdb reprocessing: fastp at Q25, MiXCR clone calling, in-frame beta chains kept. Here each entry gathers all rows of one CDR3 protein and keeps the most common genes and DNA. Here the sample has about 610,000 distinct CDR3 sequences; more than 9% occur a single time. The ten largest clonotypes hold approximately 4.1% of the sample. The material sequenced was PBMCs from the stem cell graft donor, taken from the stem cell graft. Every receptor here comes from a human donor who donated a stem cell graft to a child with acute myeloid leukemia.

The chain is built from TRBV24-1 and TRBJ2-5, with a tentative D call TRBD2 (7 bases). Trimming shortened V by 3 bases and J by 5 bases, and 18 bases separated the two germline ends. The CDR3 loop spans 16 amino acids. Germline lookup yields CDR1 KGHDR and CDR2 SFDVKD. This CDR3 is CATSDHGLGGGETQYF. The CDR3 region has the DNA TGTGCCACCAGTGATCATGGACTAGGGGGAGGGGAGACCCAGTACTTC.

The chain links TRBV7-3 to TRBJ2-4; TRBD1 agrees at 10 bases. The J segment lost 8 bases and the V segment lost 4 bases, leaving 11 bases of the junction unmatched. CDR1 and CDR2 (germline): SGHTA, FQGTGA. The CDR3 sequence is 16 residues long. CDR3: CASSSLPGQGSDIQYF. For the CDR3, the DNA is TGTGCCAGCAGCTCCCTCCCGGGACAGGGGTCGGACATTCAGTACTTC.

This clonotype was seen more than once but under ten times. V gene TRBV6-2 or TRBV6-3 combines with J gene TRBJ2-7; D gene ambiguous. Germline V lookup: CDR1 MNHEY, CDR2 SVGEGT. The CDR3 is 16 amino acids. The V and J ends lost 7 bases and 0 bases respectively, with 19 bases between them. The CDR3 coding sequence is TGTGCCAGCACCCCCTGGGTCGGTCGGAGCTCCTACGAGCAGTACTTC. Amino acid sequence: CASTPWVGRSSYEQYF.

The V call is TRBV4-3, the J call TRBJ2-5, with a tentative D call TRBD2 (7 bases). The germline V gene encodes CDR1 LGHNA and CDR2 YSLEER. This CDR3 region has 15 residues. V lost 1 base and J 5 bases, leaving 14 bases between the germline ends. The CDR3: CASSQGGRGGETQYF. The CDR3, as DNA: TGCGCCAGCAGCCAAGGGGGCAGGGGAGGGGAGACCCAGTACTTC.

This clonotype turned up a few times. The chain combines TRBV25-1 with TRBJ2-7; 14 bases line up with TRBD2. This CDR3 has 17 residues. CDR1 is MGHDK and CDR2 is SYGVNS in the germline V gene. V lost 5 bases to trimming and J lost 1 base; unmatched junction nucleotides: 7. CDR3 loop: CASSRGLAGANSYEQYF. The CDR3 DNA reads TGTGCCAGCAGTAGGGGACTAGCGGGAGCGAATTCCTACGAGCAGTACTTC.

This clonotype was picked up many times. The genes are TRBV20-1 and TRBJ2-1, with D unclear. V lost 6 bases and J 4 bases, leaving 10 bases between the germline ends. The CDR3 has 12 amino acids. Germline-derived CDR1 and CDR2 are DFQATT and SNEGSKA (reference sequence). CDR3 residues: CSAAVTYNEQFF. The CDR3 DNA reads as TGCAGTGCCGCGGTTACTTACAATGAGCAGTTCTTC.

Only a few counts were recorded for this clonotype. This rearrangement joins TRBV30 to TRBJ2-1; 8 bases fit TRBD1. This CDR3 contains 12 residues. Trimming took 7 bases from V and 9 from J; bases not matched to a gene: 8. In germline, CDR1 is GTSNPN, CDR2 SVGIG (reference sequence). The CDR3: CALDRDPVEQFF. CDR3 DNA sequence: TGTGCCTTGGACAGGGACCCAGTTGAGCAGTTCTTC.

This clonotype was seen at least ten times. This chain links TRBV9 with TRBJ2-3, with D tentatively TRBD1 or TRBD2 (5 bases each). This CDR3 has 16 residues. Trimming cost V 0 bases and J 5 bases, with 16 bases left between them. Germline values: CDR1 SGDLS, CDR2 YYNGEE. CDR3 loop: CASSVDLTGPGDTQYF. Here the CDR3 DNA reads TGTGCCAGCAGCGTAGATTTAACGGGACCGGGAGATACGCAGTATTTT.

This clonotype has more than one count but fewer than ten. The CDR3 DNA follows: TGTGCCAGCAGTTCCGGCAGGGGAAAGCAGCCCCAGCATTTT. This codes for CASSSGRGKQPQHF. The V gene is TRBV12-3 or TRBV12-4, the J gene TRBJ1-5; tentative D call: TRBD1 (6 bases). This CDR3 has 14 residues. V shed 4 bases and J shed 7 bases, with 14 bases lying between them.

This clonotype was seen a few times. J is TRBJ1-2 and V is TRBV29-1; D unclear. The ends were cut back, 3 bases at V and 0 bases at J, with 8 bases in the middle. CDR1 is SQVTM, CDR2 ANQGSEA, per germline. This CDR3 has 13 amino acids. CDR3 coding DNA: TGCAGCGTTGATCAGAGAGCTAACTATGGCTACACCTTC. Its translation: CSVDQRANYGYTF.

This clonotype was observed many times. This rearrangement joins TRBV5-1 to TRBJ2-1; TRBD2 might be the D (6 bases). The CDR3 is made up of 14 amino acids. Germline V gene sequence: CDR1 SGHRS, CDR2 YFSETQ. V gave up 4 bases and J gave up 5 bases, with 13 bases separating them. CDR3 in DNA: TGCGCCAGCAGCCCTGGGGGAGGCAACAATGAGCAGTTCTTC. The encoded protein is CASSPGGGNNEQFF.

This clonotype was observed at least ten times. This chain links TRBV20-1 with TRBJ1-2, with a tentative D call TRBD1 (5 bases). V was pared by 1 base and J by 0 bases, with 12 bases between. The CDR3 covers 15 residues. Germline CDR1 is DFQATT and CDR2 is SNEGSKA (reference sequence). The CDR3 region is CSARGQSSTNYGYTF. Written as DNA, the CDR3 is TGCAGTGCTAGAGGACAGAGTTCAACTAACTATGGCTACACCTTC.

At least ten counts were recorded for this clonotype. V usage is TRBV20-1 and J usage is TRBJ2-7; D gene ambiguous. V lost 0 bases, J lost 3 bases, and 9 bases lay in between. The CDR3 loop spans 13 amino acids. Germline values: CDR1 DFQATT, CDR2 SNEGSKA (reference sequence). The DNA for the CDR3 is TGCAGTGCTAGAGATCGAGGAGACTACGAGCAGTACTTC. It translates to CSARDRGDYEQYF.

The chain joins TRBV9 to TRBJ2-7, with no clear D. This CDR3 is built from 16 residues. The ends were cut back, 3 bases at V and 5 bases at J, with 21 bases in the middle. Germline V gene sequence: CDR1 SGDLS, CDR2 YYNGEE. Here the CDR3 reads CASSEGSRNPQNEQYF. In DNA form, the CDR3 reads TGTGCCAGCAGCGAGGGATCTCGGAATCCCCAAAACGAGCAGTACTTC.

This clonotype was detected only a few times. The J gene is TRBJ1-1, the V gene TRBV20-1; tentatively, D is TRBD1 (5 bases). Germline assignment: CDR1 DFQATT and CDR2 SNEGSKA (reference sequence). V dropped 3 bases and J dropped 8 bases, with 16 bases sitting between them. This CDR3 has 13 amino acids. Here the CDR3 reads CSARSGALLEAFF. DNA for the CDR3: TGCAGTGCTAGGTCCGGGGCGCTTCTGGAAGCTTTCTTT.

The gene calls are TRBV20-1 and TRBJ1-2; D gene ambiguous. This CDR3 region has 16 residues. CDR1 and CDR2 from the germline V gene are DFQATT and SNEGSKA (reference sequence). V was clipped by 0 bases and J by 6 bases, with 20 bases between them. CDR3 sequence (DNA): TGCAGTGCTAGAGATTTACGCCGGCCCCTCGGGGATGGCTACACCTTC. Amino acid sequence: CSARDLRRPLGDGYTF.

In this sample, this clonotype turned up a few times. The CDR3 loop is CASSLALRAGQGYNEQFF. DNA of the CDR3: TGCGCCAGCAGCTTGGCCCTCCGAGCGGGACAGGGATACAATGAGCAGTTCTTC. V usage is TRBV5-1 and J usage is TRBJ2-1, with TRBD1 identical over 9 bases. In germline, CDR1 is SGHRS, CDR2 YFSETQ. V trimming: 0 bases; J trimming: 4 bases; junction bases outside the gene matches: 11. The CDR3 runs 18 residues.

The V call is TRBV6-1, the J call TRBJ2-3; D is ambiguous. Germline V gene lookup returns CDR1 MNHNS and CDR2 SASEGT. The V end lost 5 bases, the J end lost 2 bases, and 14 bases lay between the germline ends. The CDR3 has 15 amino acids. The CDR3 spells CASSPRLGHTDTQYF. The CDR3 coding sequence is TGTGCCAGCAGTCCGCGACTGGGTCACACAGATACGCAGTATTTT.

Ten or more counts support this clonotype. The J gene is TRBJ2-7, the V gene TRBV10-3; the D is unclear. Deletions cut 3 bases from V and 5 bases from J, with 11 bases between. CDR1 and CDR2 from the germline V gene are ENHRY and SYGVKD. The CDR3 totals 13 residues. CDR3 protein: CAISEGNSDEQYF. CDR3 sequence (DNA): TGTGCCATCAGTGAAGGCAATTCCGACGAGCAGTACTTC.

The V gene is TRBV6-1, the J gene TRBJ1-5; D is ambiguous. V lost 6 bases and J 0 bases, leaving 9 bases between the germline ends. Per the germline V gene, CDR1 is MNHNS and CDR2 is SASEGT. CDR3 length: 14 residues. CDR3: CASSIRYSNQPQHF. For the CDR3, the DNA is TGTGCCAGCAGCATAAGATATAGCAATCAGCCCCAGCATTTT.

The table lists this clonotype with many counts. V gene TRBV29-1 combines with J gene TRBJ2-7; 8 nucleotides agree with TRBD2. Germline assignment: CDR1 SQVTM and CDR2 ANQGSEA. The V segment lost 3 bases and the J segment 3 bases; nucleotides outside the gene matches: 13. The CDR3 contains 16 residues. CDR3 nucleotide sequence: TGCAGCGTTGAGAGGGAACTAGCGGAGGGGGGCTACGAGCAGTACTTC. Protein product: CSVERELAEGGYEQYF.

This clonotype came up many times. The junction departs from germline at one end; a sequencing error may be responsible. The J gene is TRBJ2-7, the V gene TRBV12-3 or TRBV12-4; 8 nucleotides line up with TRBD2. CDR3 length equals 12 residues. CDR3 sequence reads: CASSWGTSLRLF. In DNA, the CDR3 is TGTGCCAGCAGTTGGGGGACTAGTCTCCGACTATTC.

This clonotype has a count of ten or more. V gene TRBV9 combines with J gene TRBJ2-7, with D perhaps being TRBD1 or TRBD2 (5 bases each). The CDR3 has 13 residues. Trimming left V 1 base short and J 9 bases short, with 14 bases between. Germline values: CDR1 SGDLS, CDR2 YYNGEE. The CDR3 loop is CASSVRQGEGQYF. CDR3 coding DNA: TGTGCCAGCAGCGTACGGCAGGGCGAGGGGCAGTACTTC.

V gene TRBV9 combines with J gene TRBJ2-1; the D gene is possibly TRBD2 (5 bases). V was cut by 10 bases and J by 5 bases, with 13 bases left in between. Germline V gene data show CDR1 as SGDLS and CDR2 as YYNGEE. CDR3 size: 12 residues. Here the CDR3 reads CAARGENNEQFF. CDR3 nucleotides: TGTGCCGCCCGTGGGGAGAACAATGAGCAGTTCTTC.

Note on this clonotype: This may come from a read error, since a much larger clone is one base off. The rearrangement links TRBV10-2 to TRBJ2-1, with D perhaps matching TRBD2 (6 bases). Germline lookup yields CDR1 WSHSY and CDR2 SAAADI. The CDR3 is 16 residues long. The CDR3 coding sequence is TGCGCCAGCAGTGAGTCGACGGGAGTGGCCTACAATGAGCAGCTCTTC. Its translation is CASSESTGVAYNEQLF.